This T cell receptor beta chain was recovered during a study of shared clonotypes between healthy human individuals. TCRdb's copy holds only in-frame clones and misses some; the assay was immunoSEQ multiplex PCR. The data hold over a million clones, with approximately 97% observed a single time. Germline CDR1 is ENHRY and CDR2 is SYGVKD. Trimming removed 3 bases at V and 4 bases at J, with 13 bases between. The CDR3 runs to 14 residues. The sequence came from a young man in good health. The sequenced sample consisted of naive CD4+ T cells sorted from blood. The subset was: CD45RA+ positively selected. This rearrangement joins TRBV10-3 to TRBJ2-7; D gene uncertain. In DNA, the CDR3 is TGTGCCATCAGTGAATCGCTTCTGGGTTACGAGCAGTACTTC. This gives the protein CAISESLLGYEQYF.